This T cell receptor beta chain was retrieved from a study of read filtering for tumor transcriptome and immune sequencing. At the level of the study: Among patients, around 18 were male and 15 or so female, aged about 45 to 80 (mean around 66). Whole-transcriptome libraries were prepared after DNase treatment.

At the time of active disease, bone marrow was collected from every patient. This clonotype was detected ten times or more. Molecular barcoded adaptors covering alpha/delta and beta/gamma chains were used on roughly 400 ng RNA. TCRdb reprocessed the reads via MiXCR and lists one record per CDR3 protein. The table lists tens of thousands of distinct CDR3 sequences, around a fifth of them singletons. The CDR3 spans 12 residues. The germline CDR1 and CDR2 sequences are MDHEN and SYDVKM. The V end lost 1 base, the J end lost 4 bases, and 5 bases lay between the germline ends. The rearrangement uses TRBV28 and TRBJ2-7; D not resolved. The receptor was derived from a donor over 35 with multiple myeloma. Sequencing was carried out using a population of CD138-negative cells sorted from bone marrow. CDR3 coding DNA: TGTGCCAGCAGTTTATCTGAGTACGAGCAGTACTTC. This encodes CASSLSEYEQYF.